The rows below give T cell receptor beta chains drawn from one sample of a study of graft-versus-host responses after intestinal transplantation. Libraries were prepared by immunoSEQ multiplex PCR; TCRdb keeps only in-frame clonotypes and omits some of them. Among some 80,000 clones listed, more than 85% were seen once. Their antigens are not known. Sample: unstimulated CD8+ T cells sorted from spleen or lymph node cells, taken before transplant. All receptors derive from a human donor who was the organ donor for an intestinal transplant. CDR3s include the opening cysteine and the closing phenylalanine or tryptophan. The D gene is left open where the match is weak. Only part of the rows carry a size: once, few, many, or a class if the clone is expanded.

d_call	clone_size	v_call	j_call	cdr3_aa	cdr3_nt
TRBD1	NA	TRBV7-9	TRBJ2-7	CASTPGQSTYEQYF	TGTGCCAGCACCCCGGGACAGAGCACCTACGAGCAGTACTTC
NA	NA	TRBV11-2	TRBJ2-7	CASSLGAGIVYEQYF	TGTGCCAGCAGCTTAGGTGCAGGGATCGTCTACGAGCAGTACTTC
NA	once	TRBV7-8	TRBJ2-7	CASSLSLGSYEQYF	TGTGCCAGCAGCTTATCCCTTGGGAGTTACGAGCAGTACTTC
TRBD2	NA	TRBV19	TRBJ2-1	CASSRTAGIYNEQFF	TGTGCCAGTAGTAGAACAGCGGGAATATACAATGAGCAGTTCTTC
TRBD1	few	TRBV4-1	TRBJ2-7	CASSQAQGAYEQYF	TGCGCCAGCAGCCAAGCACAGGGGGCCTACGAGCAGTACTTC
TRBD1	NA	TRBV5-4	TRBJ1-2	CASSSPGQNGYTF	TGTGCCAGCAGTTCACCGGGACAGAACGGCTACACCTTC
NA	NA	TRBV27	TRBJ2-3	CASKKYDTQYF	TGTGCCAGCAAAAAGTACGATACGCAGTATTTT
NA	NA	TRBV11-2	TRBJ1-1	CASSQTLGHWDTEAFF	TGTGCCAGCAGCCAAACATTAGGGCATTGGGACACTGAAGCTTTCTTT
NA	once	TRBV7-6	TRBJ1-4	CASSLYRDEKLFF	TGTGCCAGCAGCTTATACCGGGATGAAAAACTGTTTTTT
NA	NA	TRBV9	TRBJ2-5	CASSVEPSEETQYF	TGTGCCAGCAGCGTAGAGCCTAGCGAGGAGACCCAGTACTTC
TRBD1	NA	TRBV2	TRBJ1-2	CASRADRKDYGYTF	TGTGCCAGCAGAGCGGACAGGAAGGACTATGGCTACACCTTC
NA	NA	TRBV6-5	TRBJ2-2	CASSSDTTNTGELFF	TGTGCCAGCAGTTCGGACACCACGAACACCGGGGAGCTGTTTTTT
NA	NA	TRBV5-5	TRBJ2-1	CASSTPGAGPYNEQFF	TGTGCCAGCAGCACACCGGGGGCGGGACCCTACAATGAGCAGTTCTTC
TRBD1	NA	TRBV30	TRBJ2-1	CAWSEGTGTEQFF	TGTGCCTGGAGTGAGGGGACAGGGACTGAGCAGTTCTTC
NA	NA	TRBV15	TRBJ1-2	CATSRDRLGSSYGYTF	TGTGCCACCAGCAGAGATCGACTGGGAAGCTCTTATGGCTACACCTTC
NA	once	TRBV18	TRBJ1-2	CASSRAGDVGYTF	TGTGCCAGCTCACGGGCAGGGGATGTTGGCTACACCTTC
NA	NA	TRBV14	TRBJ2-5	CASSQDLSGTQYF	TGTGCCAGCAGCCAAGATCTGAGTGGGACCCAGTACTTC
NA	NA	TRBV30	TRBJ2-1	CALQENEQFF	TGTGCCTTGCAGGAGAATGAGCAGTTCTTC
TRBD1	once	TRBV7-6	TRBJ1-1	CASSLAGGRTEAFF	TGTGCCAGCAGCTTAGCAGGGGGCAGAACTGAAGCTTTCTTT
NA	NA	TRBV19	TRBJ1-2	CASKDGGDYGYTF	TGTGCCAGTAAGGACGGGGGGGACTATGGCTACACCTTC
NA	NA	TRBV5-6	TRBJ2-7	CASSFEAWGLKDEQYF	TGTGCCAGCAGCTTCGAGGCGTGGGGTCTCAAGGACGAGCAGTACTTC
NA	NA	TRBV2	TRBJ1-2	CASSEAPQGLNGYTF	TGTGCCAGCAGTGAAGCGCCCCAGGGTCTAAATGGCTACACCTTC
NA	once	TRBV9	TRBJ2-3	CASSEVGVDPDTQYF	TGTGCCAGCAGCGAGGTCGGGGTGGATCCAGATACGCAGTATTTT
TRBD1	NA	TRBV7-9	TRBJ1-1	CASSLAAAGGFTEAFF	TGTGCCAGCAGCTTAGCGGCGGCAGGGGGGTTCACTGAAGCTTTCTTT
NA	NA	TRBV4-1	TRBJ1-3	CASSQVWASGNTIYF	TGCGCCAGCAGCCAAGTCTGGGCCTCTGGAAACACCATATATTTT
NA	NA	TRBV4-1	TRBJ2-7	CASSPEGLYEQYF	TGCGCCAGCAGCCCGGAGGGCCTTTACGAGCAGTACTTC
TRBD2	NA	TRBV4-1	TRBJ2-1	CASSQRTSGAGGNEQFF	TGCGCCAGCAGCCAACGTACTAGCGGGGCTGGGGGGAATGAGCAGTTCTTC
NA	NA	TRBV5-1	TRBJ1-2	CASSGIYSSANYGYTF	TGCGCCAGCAGTGGGATCTACAGCTCAGCTAACTACGGCTACACCTTC
NA	NA	TRBV4-1	TRBJ2-2	CASSQMGANTGELFF	TGCGCCAGCAGCCAGATGGGAGCAAACACCGGGGAGCTGTTCTTT
NA	NA	TRBV30	TRBJ2-7	CAWNQAGLSNEQYF	TGTGCCTGGAACCAAGCCGGGTTGTCCAACGAGCAGTACTTC
NA	NA	TRBV4-1	TRBJ2-1	CASSQERLEEQFF	TGCGCCAGCAGCCAAGAGCGATTGGAGGAGCAGTTCTTC
TRBD1	NA	TRBV4-2	TRBJ2-3	CASSQDPRQGFPDTQYF	TGTGCCAGCAGCCAAGATCCGAGACAGGGTTTCCCAGATACGCAGTATTTT
NA	few	TRBV6-1	TRBJ1-2	CASSVILDSIYGYTF	TGTGCCAGCAGTGTCATTCTCGACAGTATCTATGGCTACACCTTC
TRBD1	NA	TRBV9	TRBJ2-1	CASARDSFNEQFF	TGTGCCAGCGCCCGGGACAGCTTCAATGAGCAGTTCTTC
TRBD2	NA	TRBV13	TRBJ2-4	CASSSSGGNKNIQYF	TGTGCCAGCAGCAGCAGCGGGGGGAATAAAAACATTCAGTACTTC
TRBD1	once	TRBV4-2	TRBJ2-7	CASSHHRDSTYEQYF	TGTGCCAGCAGCCACCACCGGGACAGTACCTACGAGCAGTACTTC
NA	NA	TRBV4-1	TRBJ2-1	CASSQAGSYNEQFF	TGCGCCAGCAGCCAAGCGGGGTCCTACAATGAGCAGTTCTTC
TRBD1	medium-sized	TRBV27	TRBJ2-2	CASSLVGTGLTGELFF	TGTGCCAGCAGTTTAGTAGGGACAGGGTTAACCGGGGAGCTGTTTTTT
TRBD2	NA	TRBV7-3	TRBJ2-3	CASSLTVDSGSTDTQYF	TGTGCCAGCAGCTTAACGGTCGATAGCGGGAGCACAGATACGCAGTATTTT
NA	NA	TRBV7-6	TRBJ2-5	CASSLLLGETQYF	TGTGCCAGCAGCCTACTATTGGGAGAGACCCAGTACTTC
NA	NA	TRBV7-9	TRBJ2-7	CASSSTGERFSEQYF	TGTGCCAGCAGCTCTACGGGAGAGCGGTTCTCCGAGCAGTACTTC
NA	NA	TRBV6-5	TRBJ2-2	CASTRHPNTGELFF	TGTGCCAGCACCAGACACCCGAACACCGGGGAGCTGTTTTTT
TRBD2	NA	TRBV19	TRBJ2-7	CASSPWTSGSSYEQYF	TGTGCCAGTAGTCCATGGACTAGCGGGAGCTCCTACGAGCAGTACTTC
NA	NA	TRBV5-6	TRBJ1-2	CASSIRLTGYDGYTF	TGTGCCAGCAGCATCAGACTAACAGGGTACGATGGCTACACCTTC
NA	NA	TRBV19	TRBJ1-2	CASSAGEYYGYTF	TGTGCCAGTTCGGCAGGAGAATACTATGGCTACACCTTC
NA	once	TRBV29-1	TRBJ2-3	CSVEVGASITDTQYF	TGCAGCGTTGAAGTAGGGGCCAGTATCACAGATACGCAGTATTTT
NA	NA	TRBV29-1	TRBJ2-3	CSVPRTHNTDTQYF	TGCAGCGTTCCCCGGACGCATAACACAGATACGCAGTATTTT
TRBD1	NA	TRBV5-6	TRBJ2-2	CASSSGTGIGELFF	TGTGCCAGCAGCTCCGGGACAGGAATCGGGGAGCTGTTTTTT
NA	NA	TRBV5-1	TRBJ1-5	CASSFDGNQPQHF	TGCGCCAGCAGCTTCGACGGAAATCAGCCCCAGCATTTT
NA	NA	TRBV6-5	TRBJ1-1	CASTTMGDTEAFF	TGTGCCAGCACCACGATGGGAGACACTGAAGCTTTCTTT
NA	once	TRBV7-9	TRBJ1-1	CASNLRTNTEAFF	TGTGCCAGCAACCTCAGGACCAACACTGAAGCTTTCTTT
NA	NA	TRBV5-4	TRBJ1-1	CASSSPDRLNTEAFF	TGTGCCAGCAGCTCCCCGGACAGATTGAACACTGAAGCTTTCTTT
NA	NA	TRBV27	TRBJ2-7	CASSLAAGSYEQYF	TGTGCCAGCAGTTTAGCGGCGGGGTCCTACGAGCAGTACTTC
TRBD2	NA	TRBV5-4	TRBJ2-7	CASSSGLAGAEQYF	TGTGCCAGCAGCTCGGGACTAGCGGGAGCTGAGCAGTACTTC
NA	NA	TRBV29-1	TRBJ2-2	CSVEATGNLNAGELFF	TGCAGCGTTGAAGCCACAGGGAACCTTAACGCCGGGGAGCTGTTTTTT
TRBD2	NA	TRBV4-1	TRBJ2-7	CASSQDSLAGGRYEQYF	TGCGCCAGCAGCCAAGATTCTCTAGCGGGGGGCCGGTACGAGCAGTACTTC
NA	once	TRBV27	TRBJ2-1	CASSSGQYNEQFF	TGTGCCAGCAGTTCCGGACAGTACAATGAGCAGTTCTTC
TRBD1	NA	TRBV11-3	TRBJ2-7	CASSLGGTGPYEQYF	TGTGCCAGCAGCTTAGGAGGGACAGGGCCCTACGAGCAGTACTTC
TRBD1	NA	TRBV15	TRBJ2-1	CATSRTGAQGFF	TGTGCCACCAGCAGGACAGGGGCGCAGGGGTTCTTC
NA	NA	TRBV6-5	TRBJ1-1	CASSFKIQVNTEAFF	TGTGCCAGCAGTTTTAAAATACAGGTGAACACTGAAGCTTTCTTT